This TCR beta chain emerged from a study of cytomegalovirus exposure and HLA in healthy donors. The CDR3 has 13 amino acids. V shed 7 bases and J shed 11 bases, with 21 bases lying between them. Germline V CDR1 and CDR2: SGHNT, YYREEE (reference sequence). Amplification used 60 Vbeta primers and 13 Jbeta primers. Clones were sequenced by immunoSEQ multiplex PCR, and TCRdb holds only the in-frame ones, with some missing. The top ten hold 4.8% of the sample, which has around 180,000 clones, about four fifths seen once. This receptor was identified in a young man in good health and CMV-seronegative. Sequenced: PBMCs. The genes are TRBV5-4 and TRBJ1-2; maybe TRBD1 (6 bases). CDR3 amino acids: CASVFSWTAVYTF. The CDR3 coding sequence is TGTGCCAGCGTATTCTCCTGGACAGCCGTATACACCTTC.